This T cell receptor beta chain was identified in a study of cytomegalovirus exposure and HLA in healthy donors. Overall study context: Genotyping of about 400 donors showed that over 80% belonged to the Caucasian-associated ancestry cluster. Study-level results: Clonal expansion was found to be greater in HLA-associated TCR beta chains than in equally common others in a later analysis. Later analysis identified a missense DCLRE1C variant that was linked to TCR beta V- and J-gene trimming. Looking again later, the authors saw that most CMV-associated TCR beta chains seemed HLA-restricted.

PCR primers comprised 60 Vbeta and 13 Jbeta primers. Sequencing was performed with immunoSEQ multiplex PCR; in TCRdb, only in-frame clones are kept and a portion is missing. The sample contains roughly 51,000 clones, 81% of which appear only once. Points on this clone: Its antigen is undetermined.

Trimming removed 4 bases from V and 0 bases from J, with 13 bases in between. The CDR3 runs 16 residues. From germline, CDR1 is SGHAT and CDR2 FQNNGV. The rearrangement joins TRBV11-2 to TRBJ1-3; D is unclear. The TCR originated in a boy younger than 18 in good health and CMV-seropositive. Sequencing was done on a sample of PBMCs. The CDR3 region is CASSSPAANSGNTIYF. The CDR3 coding sequence is TGTGCCAGCAGCTCCCCAGCGGCCAACTCTGGAAACACCATATATTTT.